This TCR beta chain was profiled in a study of blood T cell repertoires in COVID-19. In the study overall: The United States, Italy and Spain were the sources of the acute and convalescent COVID-19 samples. T cells, B-cell-depleted T cells, or PBMCs supplied cDNA or gDNA.

The CDR3 sequence is 15 residues long. V trimming: 6 bases; J trimming: 3 bases; junction bases outside the gene matches: 8. CDR1 MNHEY and CDR2 SVGEGT come from the germline V gene. In the authors' methods: Amplification of reference gene primers was used by the study to estimate nucleated cell counts. Sequenced by immunoSEQ multiplex PCR; TCRdb stores in-frame clones only, minus some. Clone size and V and J calls were adopted from that table, with D and trimming inferred from the DNA. The sample shows around 260,000 clones, roughly 88% of them seen only once. This receptor was taken from a human donor with COVID-19, enrolled during active disease. The donor label of this sample is uncertain. Sample: peripheral blood. The chain links TRBV6-2 or TRBV6-3 to TRBJ1-5; 7 bases line up with TRBD1. CDR3 nucleotides: TGTGCCAGCAGCGGGACAGTGCCCATCAATCAGCCCCAGCATTTT. This translates into CASSGTVPINQPQHF.